This TCR beta chain originates from a study of identical twins. TCRdb fed the 5' RACE reads into MiXCR, producing one record per CDR3 protein. This repertoire shows around 370,000 distinct CDR3 sequences, about 9% found once; its top ten account for about 9.1%. CDR3 length: 13 amino acids. Germline V lookup: CDR1 SNHLY, CDR2 FYNNEI. Trimming left V 5 bases short and J 2 bases short, with 7 bases between. Many counts were recorded for this clonotype. What was sequenced was naive T cells sorted from blood. The V call is TRBV2, the J call TRBJ2-1; D gene unclear. The sequence came from a woman aged 45 to 65 in good health. The CDR3 spells CASSPVTYNEQFF. In DNA form, the CDR3 reads TGTGCCAGCAGTCCCGTAACCTACAATGAGCAGTTCTTC.